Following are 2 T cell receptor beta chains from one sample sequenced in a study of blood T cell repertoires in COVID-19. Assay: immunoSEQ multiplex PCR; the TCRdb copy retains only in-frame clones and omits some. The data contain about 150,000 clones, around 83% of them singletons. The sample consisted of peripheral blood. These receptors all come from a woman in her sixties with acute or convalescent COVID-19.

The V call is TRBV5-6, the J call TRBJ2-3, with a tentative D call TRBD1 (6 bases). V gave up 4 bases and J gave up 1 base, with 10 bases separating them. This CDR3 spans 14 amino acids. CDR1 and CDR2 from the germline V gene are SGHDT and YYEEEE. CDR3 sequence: CASSLGHRTDTQYF. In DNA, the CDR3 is TGTGCCAGCAGCCTGGGACATCGCACAGATACGCAGTATTTT. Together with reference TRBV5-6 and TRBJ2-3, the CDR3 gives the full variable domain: DAGVTQSPTHLIKTRGQQVTLRCSPKSGHDTVSWYQQALGQGPQFIFQYYEEEERQRGNFPDRFSGHQFPNYSSELNVNALLLGDSALYLCASSLGHRTDTQYFGPGTRLTVL.

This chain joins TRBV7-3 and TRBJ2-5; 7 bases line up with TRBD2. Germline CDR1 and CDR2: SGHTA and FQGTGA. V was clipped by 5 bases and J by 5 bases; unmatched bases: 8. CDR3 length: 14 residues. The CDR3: CASSRSSGDETQYF. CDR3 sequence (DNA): TGTGCCAGCAGCCGATCTAGCGGAGACGAGACCCAGTACTTC.